Shown below are 28 T cell receptor beta chains from a single sample sequenced in a study of T cell responses to AZD1222 COVID-19 vaccine (dated by TCRdb to about 2021). This sample's time point label indicates: baseline before first vaccination. Per the publication, the treatment or condition label means: meningococcal conjugate vaccine given as trial control. Libraries were made using the immunoSEQ multiplex PCR assay. The immuneACCESS repertoire file appears here via TCRdb, limited to in-frame rearrangements. These files lack a portion of the clones; in checked studies, under half of the deficit traces to unresolved V genes, and the cause of the others is not known. For this sample there are over 150,000 clones; about 86% appear just once. 4.5% to 6% of the sample is taken by the ten largest. The sample was peripheral blood, taken on day 0 of MenACWY control vaccination. These receptors all stem from an adult in good health.

The chain recombines TRBV7-2 with TRBJ2-1, with TRBD2 identical over 15 bases. V lost 4 bases and J lost 6; bases outside the gene matches: 1. Germline CDR1 reads SGHTA; CDR2 reads FQGNSA. This CDR3 comprises 15 residues. The chain's CDR3 is CASSWTSGGANEQFF. CDR3 nucleotides: TGTGCCAGCAGCTGGACTAGCGGGGGGGCCAATGAGCAGTTCTTC.

The chain carries TRBV18 and TRBJ2-3; D remains unclear. Germline loops: CDR1 KGHSH, CDR2 LQKENI. This CDR3 is built from 12 residues. V was shortened by 3 bases and J by 14 bases, with 15 bases between the two germline ends. DNA for the CDR3: TGTGCCAGCTCACCGGGAAGCCACACCACGTATTTT. Protein product: CASSPGSHTTYF.

The V and J genes are TRBV19 and TRBJ1-1; 7 bases agree with TRBD1. With 7 bases clipped from V and 0 bases from J, the junction kept 8 bases outside the gene matches. Germline V gene sequence: CDR1 LNHDA, CDR2 SQIVND (reference sequence). CDR3 length: 15 amino acids. The CDR3 reads CASTPGGQMNTEAFF. The DNA of the CDR3 is TGTGCCAGTACCCCGGGGGGACAGATGAACACTGAAGCTTTCTTT.

This chain uses TRBV6-4 with TRBJ2-3; 13 positions match TRBD2. After removal of 6 bases from V and 1 base from J, the junction contained 1 base not matched to a gene. Germline V gene lookup returns CDR1 MRHNA and CDR2 SNTAGT. There are 15 residues in the CDR3. The CDR3 reads CASSGLAGGTDTQYF. The CDR3 coding sequence is TGTGCCAGCAGCGGACTAGCGGGAGGCACAGATACGCAGTATTTT.

The CDR3 DNA reads TGTGCCAGCAGCTTACATAGCTACGGGGAGCTGTTTTTT. This encodes CASSLHSYGELFF. The V gene is TRBV7-2, the J gene TRBJ2-2; D is uncertain. This CDR3 spans 13 amino acids. Germline loops: CDR1 SGHTA, CDR2 FQGNSA. Trimming took 2 bases from V and 7 from J, leaving 8 bases between them.

V usage is TRBV30 and J usage is TRBJ1-4; TRBD1 is a possible D gene (5 bases). CDR1 and CDR2 from the germline V gene are GTSNPN and SVGIG (reference sequence). V was cut by 0 bases and J by 2 bases, with 7 bases left in between. The CDR3 runs to 14 residues. The CDR3 spells CAWSVGGTNEKLFF. The CDR3, as DNA: TGTGCCTGGAGTGTTGGGGGGACTAATGAAAAACTGTTTTTT.

This chain links TRBV7-8 with TRBJ2-2; D is unclear. The CDR3 is 14 residues long. V was cut by 4 bases and J by 3 bases, with 9 bases left in between. Germline V gene lookup returns CDR1 SGHVS and CDR2 FQNEAQ. Written as DNA, the CDR3 is TGTGCCAGCAGCTACATAGATTACACCGGGGAGCTGTTTTTT. This encodes CASSYIDYTGELFF.

The chain joins TRBV7-6 to TRBJ1-5; 8 bases align to TRBD1. With 5 bases clipped from V and 4 bases from J, the junction kept 7 bases outside the gene matches. Germline V gene sequence: CDR1 SGHVS, CDR2 FNYEAQ. This CDR3 region has 15 residues. For the CDR3, the DNA is TGTGCCAGCAGCCCAGGGACAGGAGAGAATCAGCCCCAGCATTTT. This codes for CASSPGTGENQPQHF.

This clone was seen only once. The V call is TRBV14, the J call TRBJ2-7; D is unresolved. Germline CDR1 SGHDN, CDR2 FVKESK. Deletions cut 0 bases from V and 5 bases from J, with 14 bases between. CDR3 length equals 15 residues. The CDR3 is CASSQEQPIWDEQYF. In DNA, the CDR3 is TGTGCCAGCAGCCAAGAGCAACCAATTTGGGACGAGCAGTACTTC.

The chain combines TRBV7-9 with TRBJ1-2, with D perhaps matching TRBD1 (6 bases). CDR3 size: 13 residues. Between the trimmed V and J ends, which lost 5 bases and 5 bases, there was a span of 12 bases. Per germline, CDR1 SEHNR and CDR2 FQNEAQ (reference sequence). The CDR3 region is CASSTRTVYGYTF. The CDR3 DNA sequence: TGTGCCAGCAGCACACGGACAGTTTATGGCTACACCTTC.

The J gene is TRBJ1-1, the V gene TRBV19; D ambiguous. The CDR3 has 15 residues. The germline V and J ends were trimmed by 0 bases and 0 bases, with 8 bases remaining between them. Germline V gene lookup returns CDR1 LNHDA and CDR2 SQIVND (reference sequence). The CDR3 DNA follows: TGTGCCAGTAGTATAGAGGGGATAATGAACACTGAAGCTTTCTTT. It codes for CASSIEGIMNTEAFF. The full variable domain, its missing parts supplied by reference TRBV19 and TRBJ1-1, is DGGITQSPKYLFRKEGQNVTLSCEQNLNHDAMYWYRQDPGQGLRLIYYSQIVNDFQKGDIAEGYSVSREKKESFPLTVTSAQKNPTAFYLCASSIEGIMNTEAFFGQGTRLTVV.

In nucleotides, the CDR3 is TGTGCCAGCAGTTTTGGGAGGGAGGATACGCAGTATTTT. It yields the protein CASSFGREDTQYF. The rearrangement uses TRBV12-3 or TRBV12-4 and TRBJ2-3; TRBD2 aligns across 7 bases. The CDR3 is 13 amino acids. J lost 6 bases, V lost 3 bases, and 3 bases had no gene match.

The V call is TRBV5-1, the J call TRBJ2-2; the D gene is possibly TRBD2 (6 bases). Germline CDR1 reads SGHRS; CDR2 reads YFSETQ. The CDR3 loop spans 14 amino acids. The V and J ends lost 4 bases and 4 bases respectively, with 11 bases between them. The CDR3, as DNA: TGCGCCAGCAGCCGGAGGGCCGCCACCGGGGAGCTGTTTTTT. This sequence encodes CASSRRAATGELFF. The full variable domain, its missing parts supplied by reference TRBV5-1 and TRBJ2-2, is KAGVTQTPRYLIKTRGQQVTLSCSPISGHRSVSWYQQTPGQGLQFLFEYFSETQRNKGNFPGRFSGRQFSNSRSEMNVSTLELGDSALYLCASSRRAATGELFFGEGSRLTVL.

The sample holds a few counts of this clone. This chain links TRBV5-1 with TRBJ2-1; 10 positions agree with TRBD2. Trimming cost V 2 bases and J 0 bases; bases outside gene matches: 2. CDR3 length: 16 residues. The germline V gene encodes CDR1 SGHRS and CDR2 YFSETQ. CDR3 region: CASSFRLAGSYNEQFF. CDR3 DNA: TGCGCCAGCAGCTTCAGACTAGCGGGCTCCTACAATGAGCAGTTCTTC. Filled out from reference TRBV5-1 and TRBJ2-1, the complete variable domain reads KAGVTQTPRYLIKTRGQQVTLSCSPISGHRSVSWYQQTPGQGLQFLFEYFSETQRNKGNFPGRFSGRQFSNSRSEMNVSTLELGDSALYLCASSFRLAGSYNEQFFGPGTRLTVL.

The V call is TRBV9, the J call TRBJ1-2; D unresolved. Germline V gene lookup returns CDR1 SGDLS and CDR2 YYNGEE. The CDR3 is 12 amino acids. With 4 bases removed from V and 7 bases from J, the gap between germline ends came to 11 bases. The DNA of the CDR3 is TGTGCCAGCAGCCCTGGTAGACGTGGCTACACCTTC. Translating gives CASSPGRRGYTF. Combining the CDR3 with reference TRBV9 and TRBJ1-2 gives the whole variable domain DSGVTQTPKHLITATGQRVTLRCSPRSGDLSVYWYQQSLDQGLQFLIQYYNGEERAKGNILERFSAQQFPDLHSELNLSSLELGDSALYFCASSPGRRGYTFGSGTRLTVV.

This chain connects TRBV6-5 to TRBJ2-2; 9 bases agree with TRBD1. CDR3 size: 15 residues. The germline CDR1 and CDR2 sequences are MNHEY and SVGAGI. V was clipped by 6 bases and J by 1 base; unmatched bases: 3. In DNA, the CDR3 is TGTGCCAGCAGCCGGACAGGGGTGAACACCGGGGAGCTGTTTTTT. Its translation: CASSRTGVNTGELFF.

This clone was counted once. V and J are TRBV18 and TRBJ2-7; TRBD2 matches 14 bases. J lost 2 bases, V lost 5 bases, and 11 bases had no gene match. The CDR3 loop spans 18 amino acids. The germline gives CDR1 KGHSH, CDR2 LQKENI. CDR3 DNA sequence: TGTGCCAGCTCATCTAGGACTAGCGGGAGGCATCGTACCTACGAGCAGTACTTC. Translating it yields CASSSRTSGRHRTYEQYF.

This chain uses TRBV5-4 with TRBJ1-1; 8 positions match TRBD1. V was clipped by 6 bases and J by 3 bases; unmatched bases: 10. Germline loops: CDR1 SGHNT, CDR2 YYREEE (reference sequence). This CDR3 comprises 15 residues. The CDR3 nucleotides read TGTGCCAGCACCGATCAAACAGGGGGACACACTGAAGCTTTCTTT. Translated: CASTDQTGGHTEAFF.

The chain joins TRBV3-1 (or the pseudogene TRBV3-2) to TRBJ2-5, with D possibly being TRBD2 (6 bases). Trimming took 4 bases from V and 9 from J, leaving 9 bases between them. From germline, CDR1 is LGHDT and CDR2 YNNKEL (reference sequence). The CDR3 has 11 residues. The CDR3 region is CASSPGEPQYF. The CDR3, as DNA: TGTGCCAGCAGCCCGGGGGAGCCCCAGTACTTC.

CDR3 amino acids: CASSLFDRAHEQYF. The CDR3 region has the DNA TGTGCCAGCAGTTTATTTGACAGGGCTCACGAGCAGTACTTC. The V gene is TRBV28, the J gene TRBJ2-7; 7 bases map to TRBD1. The CDR3 has 14 amino acids. Germline V lookup: CDR1 MDHEN, CDR2 SYDVKM. V was pared by 1 base and J by 5 bases, with 5 bases of the junction left unmatched.

This rearrangement joins TRBV19 to TRBJ1-5; weak D call: TRBD1 (5 bases). V was clipped by 4 bases and J by 4 bases, with 14 bases between them. CDR1 and CDR2 (germline): LNHDA, SQIVND (reference sequence). This CDR3 has 15 amino acids. CDR3 DNA: TGTGCCAGTAGTACGCTGGGGGGGGGTAATCAGCCCCAGCATTTT. Translation gives CASSTLGGGNQPQHF.

The V and J genes are TRBV19 and TRBJ2-3; D is unclear. V dropped 5 bases and J dropped 6 bases, with 15 bases sitting between them. The CDR3 is 14 residues long. Per the germline V gene, CDR1 is LNHDA and CDR2 is SQIVND (reference sequence). DNA for the CDR3: TGTGCCAGTAGTTTGGGGTCCGAAACGGATACGCAGTATTTT. It specifies CASSLGSETDTQYF.

This clone was seen more than once but under ten times. The chain employs TRBV19 and TRBJ2-3; D unclear. The germline V gene encodes CDR1 LNHDA and CDR2 SQIVND (reference sequence). The CDR3 is 14 amino acids. V lost 6 bases and J lost 3, with 13 bases in between. CDR3 DNA: TGTGCCAGTAGCCCCCTCGCCGGGACAGATACGCAGTATTTT. Translation: CASSPLAGTDTQYF.

V and J are TRBV11-2 and TRBJ1-1; no firm D call. Germline loops: CDR1 SGHAT, CDR2 FQNNGV. V was trimmed by 5 bases and J by 6 bases, leaving 19 bases between them. The CDR3 spans 15 residues. CDR3 nucleotides: TGTGCCAGCAGCGGGATTAAAGGCTTCGACCCTGAAGCTTTCTTT. It encodes CASSGIKGFDPEAFF.

The genes are TRBV2 and TRBJ1-1; possibly TRBD1 for D (6 bases). Trimming stripped 5 bases from V and 7 bases from J, with 20 bases between. Germline V lookup: CDR1 SNHLY, CDR2 FYNNEI. The CDR3 is made up of 15 amino acids. The CDR3 DNA reads TGTGCCAGCAGTATTTCAGGGGTTCTCCGTGGTGAAGCTTTCTTT. This encodes CASSISGVLRGEAFF. Full variable domain (rest looked up from reference TRBV2 and TRBJ1-1): EPEVTQTPSHQVTQMGQEVILRCVPISNHLYFYWYRQILGQKVEFLVSFYNNEISEKSEIFDDQFSVERPDGSNFTLKIRSTKLEDSAMYFCASSISGVLRGEAFFGQGTRLTVV.

This clone has just a few counts. This chain links TRBV5-1 with TRBJ2-2, with D tentatively TRBD1 (5 bases). V lost 0 bases and J lost 4, with 10 bases in between. In germline, CDR1 is SGHRS, CDR2 YFSETQ. The length of the CDR3 is 15 residues. CDR3 sequence: CASSLEQATTGELFF. CDR3 in DNA: TGCGCCAGCAGCTTGGAACAGGCGACCACCGGGGAGCTGTTTTTT.

V usage is TRBV24-1 and J usage is TRBJ2-3, with 7 bases that match TRBD2. The CDR3 length is 12 residues. Germline CDR1 reads KGHDR; CDR2 reads SFDVKD. V lost 12 bases to trimming and J lost 1 base; unmatched junction nucleotides: 3. CDR3 DNA sequence: TGTGCCGTGGGGGGGGGCACAGATACGCAGTATTTT. Translation: CAVGGGTDTQYF.

The genes are TRBV3-1 (or the pseudogene TRBV3-2) and TRBJ2-7, with D tentatively TRBD2 (5 bases). There are 14 residues in the CDR3. CDR1 LGHDT and CDR2 YNNKEL come from the germline V gene (reference sequence). The ends were cut back, 5 bases at V and 3 bases at J, with 14 bases in the middle. Here the CDR3 reads CASSFRGLGYEQYF. CDR3 bases: TGTGCCAGCAGCTTCCGAGGACTGGGCTACGAGCAGTACTTC.